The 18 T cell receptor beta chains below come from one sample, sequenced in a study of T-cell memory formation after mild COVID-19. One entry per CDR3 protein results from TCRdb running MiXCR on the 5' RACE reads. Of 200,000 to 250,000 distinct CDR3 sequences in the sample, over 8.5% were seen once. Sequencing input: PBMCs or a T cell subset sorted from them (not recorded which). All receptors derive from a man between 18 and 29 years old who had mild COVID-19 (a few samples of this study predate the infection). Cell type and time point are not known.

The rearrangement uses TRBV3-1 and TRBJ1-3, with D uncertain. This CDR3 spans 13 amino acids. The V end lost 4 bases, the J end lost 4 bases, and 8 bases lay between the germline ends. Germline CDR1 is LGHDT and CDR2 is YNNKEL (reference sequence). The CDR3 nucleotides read TGTGCCAGCAGCCGGGCGGTCGGAAACACCATATATTTT. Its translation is CASSRAVGNTIYF.

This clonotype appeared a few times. CDR3 nucleotides: TGCAGCTCCAAGAGGGGACCAGGGGACGACCTTGAAGCTTTCTTT. This codes for CSSKRGPGDDLEAFF. J is TRBJ1-1 and V is TRBV29-1, with D possibly matching TRBD1 (6 bases). The length of the CDR3 is 15 residues. CDR1 is SQVTM and CDR2 is ANQGSEA in the germline V gene. V was clipped by 8 bases and J by 7 bases, with 26 bases between them.

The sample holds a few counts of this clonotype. The CDR3 is CASSLGFALGNTEAFF. The CDR3 region has the DNA TGTGCCAGCAGTTTGGGCTTTGCCCTAGGGAACACTGAAGCTTTCTTT. The chain employs TRBV12-3 or TRBV12-4 and TRBJ1-1; no clear D. The length of the CDR3 is 16 residues. V shed 3 bases and J shed 1 base, with 15 bases lying between them.

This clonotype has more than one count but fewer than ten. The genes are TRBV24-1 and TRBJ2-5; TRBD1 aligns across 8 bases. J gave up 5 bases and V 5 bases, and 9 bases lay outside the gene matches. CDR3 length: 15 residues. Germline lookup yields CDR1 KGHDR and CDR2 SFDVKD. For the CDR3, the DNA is TGTGCCACCAGTGGAAGGACAGGGCCAGGGGAGACCCAGTACTTC. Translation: CATSGRTGPGETQYF.

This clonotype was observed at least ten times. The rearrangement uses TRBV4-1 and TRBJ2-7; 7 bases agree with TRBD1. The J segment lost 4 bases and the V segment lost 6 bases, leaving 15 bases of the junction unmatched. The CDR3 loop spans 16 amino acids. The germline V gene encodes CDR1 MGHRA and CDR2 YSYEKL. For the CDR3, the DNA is TGCGCCAGCAGGAAGTTAGGGGGCAGGGCAGGATACGAGCAGTACTTC. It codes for CASRKLGGRAGYEQYF.

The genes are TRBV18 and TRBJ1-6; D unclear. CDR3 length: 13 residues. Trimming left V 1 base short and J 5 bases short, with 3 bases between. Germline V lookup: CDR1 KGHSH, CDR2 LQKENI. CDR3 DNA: TGTGCCAGCTCACCACGGGATAATTCACCCCTCCACTTT. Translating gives CASSPRDNSPLHF.

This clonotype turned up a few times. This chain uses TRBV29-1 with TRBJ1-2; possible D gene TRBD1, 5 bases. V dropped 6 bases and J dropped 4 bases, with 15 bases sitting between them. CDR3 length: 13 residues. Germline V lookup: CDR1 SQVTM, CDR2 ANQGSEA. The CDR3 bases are TGCAGCGTCCTCCCTCCGGGACTCTATGGCTACACCTTC. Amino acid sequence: CSVLPPGLYGYTF.

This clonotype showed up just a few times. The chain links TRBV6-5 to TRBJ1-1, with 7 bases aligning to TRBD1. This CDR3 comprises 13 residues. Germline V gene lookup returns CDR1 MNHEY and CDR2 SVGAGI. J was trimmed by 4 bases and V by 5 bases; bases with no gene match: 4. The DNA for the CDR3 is TGTGCCAGCAGTGACAGGGACACCACTGAAGCTTTCTTT. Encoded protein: CASSDRDTTEAFF.

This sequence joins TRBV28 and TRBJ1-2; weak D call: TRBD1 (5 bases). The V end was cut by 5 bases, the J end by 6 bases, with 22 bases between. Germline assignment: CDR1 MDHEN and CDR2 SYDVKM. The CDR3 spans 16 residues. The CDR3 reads CASSTPLGRAEHGYTF. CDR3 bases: TGTGCCAGCAGTACCCCCTTGGGCAGGGCCGAGCATGGCTACACCTTC.

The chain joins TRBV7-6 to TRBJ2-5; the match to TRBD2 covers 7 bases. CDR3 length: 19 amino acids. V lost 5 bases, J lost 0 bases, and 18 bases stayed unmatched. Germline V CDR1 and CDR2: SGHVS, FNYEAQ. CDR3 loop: CASSLIAGGGPLYQETQYF. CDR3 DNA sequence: TGTGCCAGCAGCCTCATAGCGGGTGGTGGCCCACTGTACCAAGAGACCCAGTACTTC. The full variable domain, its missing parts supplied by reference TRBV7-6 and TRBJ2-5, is GAGVSQSPRYKVTKRGQDVALRCDPISGHVSLYWYRQALGQGPEFLTYFNYEAQQDKSGLPNDRFSAERPEGSISTLTIQRTEQRDSAMYRCASSLIAGGGPLYQETQYFGPGTRLLVL.

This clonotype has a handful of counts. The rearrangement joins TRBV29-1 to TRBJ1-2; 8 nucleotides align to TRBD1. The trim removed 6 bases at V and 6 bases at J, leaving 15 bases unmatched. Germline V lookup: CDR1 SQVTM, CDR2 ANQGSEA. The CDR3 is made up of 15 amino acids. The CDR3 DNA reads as TGCAGCGTCTCATGGGGGTCCAGGGGGCTGAATGGCTACACCTTC. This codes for CSVSWGSRGLNGYTF.

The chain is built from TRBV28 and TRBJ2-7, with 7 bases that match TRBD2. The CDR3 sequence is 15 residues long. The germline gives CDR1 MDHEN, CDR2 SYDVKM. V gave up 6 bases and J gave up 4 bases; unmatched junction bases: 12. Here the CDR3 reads CASSPGTTDWYEQYV. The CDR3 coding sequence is TGTGCCAGCAGCCCTGGGACTACCGACTGGTACGAGCAGTACGTC.

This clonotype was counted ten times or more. The CDR3 DNA is TGTGCCAGCAGCCACGGGACAGCCCAAGAGACCCAGTACTTC. Its protein product is CASSHGTAQETQYF. The rearrangement links TRBV7-2 to TRBJ2-5; TRBD1 aligns across 7 bases. CDR1 and CDR2 (germline): SGHTA, FQGNSA. The length of the CDR3 is 14 residues. V gave up 5 bases and J gave up 1 base; unmatched junction bases: 4. Looking up the rest from reference TRBV7-2 and TRBJ2-5 gives the full variable domain: GAGVSQSPSNKVTEKGKDVELRCDPISGHTALYWYRQSLGQGLEFLIYFQGNSAPDKSGLPSDRFSAERTGGSVSTLTIQRTQQEDSAVYLCASSHGTAQETQYFGPGTRLLVL.

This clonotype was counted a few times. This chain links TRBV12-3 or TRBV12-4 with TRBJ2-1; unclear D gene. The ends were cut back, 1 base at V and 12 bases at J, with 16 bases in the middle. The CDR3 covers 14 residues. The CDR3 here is CASSLEQTEKVQFF. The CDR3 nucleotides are TGTGCCAGCAGTTTAGAGCAGACCGAGAAGGTGCAGTTCTTC.

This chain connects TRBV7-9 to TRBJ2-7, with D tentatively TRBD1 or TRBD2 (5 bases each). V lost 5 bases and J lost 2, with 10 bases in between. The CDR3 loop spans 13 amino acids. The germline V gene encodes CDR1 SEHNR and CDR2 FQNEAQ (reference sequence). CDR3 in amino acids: CASSRRTTYEQYF. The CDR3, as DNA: TGTGCCAGCAGCAGGAGGACAACCTACGAGCAGTACTTC.

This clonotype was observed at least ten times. The CDR3 DNA sequence: TGTGCCACCGGTGGGCCGGGGGGTACAGATACGCAGTATTTT. Translating gives CATGGPGGTDTQYF. The rearrangement uses TRBV24-1 and TRBJ2-3; 7 bases align to TRBD2. Germline trimming cut 9 bases from V and 3 bases from J; bases unmatched to any gene: 8. Germline V gene sequence: CDR1 KGHDR, CDR2 SFDVKD. The CDR3 extends over 14 amino acids.

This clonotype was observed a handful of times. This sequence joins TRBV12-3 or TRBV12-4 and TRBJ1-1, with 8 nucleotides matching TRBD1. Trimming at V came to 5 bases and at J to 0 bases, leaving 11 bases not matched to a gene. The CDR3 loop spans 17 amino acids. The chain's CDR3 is CASSTPGQATLNTEAFF. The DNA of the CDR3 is TGTGCCAGCAGTACTCCGGGACAGGCCACCTTGAACACTGAAGCTTTCTTT.

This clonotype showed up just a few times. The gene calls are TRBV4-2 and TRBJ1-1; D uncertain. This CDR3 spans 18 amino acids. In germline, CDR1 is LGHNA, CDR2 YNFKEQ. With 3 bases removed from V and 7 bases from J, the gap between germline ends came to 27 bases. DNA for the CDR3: TGTGCCAGCAGCCAGGAAGACCGGACCTTTCGGGGTGGCGTTGAAGCTTTCTTT. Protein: CASSQEDRTFRGGVEAFF.